This T cell receptor beta chain was recorded in a study of CD8 T cells in Susac syndrome. Study-level points and caveats: In Susac patients, clonal expansion was not detected in CD4+ cells.

Reverse transcription used about 0.5 to 1 ug RNA and random hexamers. The immunoSEQ assay covered 54 Vbeta and 13 Jbeta segments for CDR3. MiXCR, applied by TCRdb to the immunoSEQ multiplex PCR reads, yields one record per CDR3 protein. The sample carries 150,000 to 200,000 distinct CDR3 sequences, 91% recorded once. With respect to this clonotype: The antigen is not known.

Negative isolation yielded the CD8+ and CD4+ T cells, while FACS enriched the TEMRA cells. Germline trimming cut 4 bases from V and 0 bases from J; bases unmatched to any gene: 15. The V gene's germline CDR1 is MGHRA and CDR2 YSYEKL. This CDR3 is built from 19 residues. What was sequenced was CD4+ T cells from PBMCs. This chain uses TRBV4-1 with TRBJ2-7; 10 bases are shared with TRBD1. This sequence was found in a human donor with Susac syndrome. CDR3 sequence: CASSPRPGTGDGSSYEQYF. DNA of the CDR3: TGCGCCAGCAGCCCCCGTCCCGGGACAGGGGACGGTAGCTCCTACGAGCAGTACTTC.